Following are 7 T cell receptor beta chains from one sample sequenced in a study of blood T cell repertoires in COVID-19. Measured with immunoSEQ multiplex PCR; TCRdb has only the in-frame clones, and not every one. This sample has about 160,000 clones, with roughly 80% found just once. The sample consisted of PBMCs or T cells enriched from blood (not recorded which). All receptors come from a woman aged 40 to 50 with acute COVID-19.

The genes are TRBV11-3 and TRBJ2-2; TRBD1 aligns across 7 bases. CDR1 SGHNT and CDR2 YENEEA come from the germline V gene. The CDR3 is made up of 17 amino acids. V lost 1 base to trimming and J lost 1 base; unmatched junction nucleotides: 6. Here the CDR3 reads CASSLGTGALNTGELFF. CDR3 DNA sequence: TGTGCCAGCAGCTTAGGAACAGGGGCCCTGAACACCGGGGAGCTGTTTTTT.

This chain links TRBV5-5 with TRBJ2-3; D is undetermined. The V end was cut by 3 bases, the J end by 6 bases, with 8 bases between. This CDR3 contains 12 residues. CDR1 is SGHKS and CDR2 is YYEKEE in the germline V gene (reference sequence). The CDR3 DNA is TGTGCCAGCAGCTGGCTCGTGGATACGCAGTATTTT. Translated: CASSWLVDTQYF.

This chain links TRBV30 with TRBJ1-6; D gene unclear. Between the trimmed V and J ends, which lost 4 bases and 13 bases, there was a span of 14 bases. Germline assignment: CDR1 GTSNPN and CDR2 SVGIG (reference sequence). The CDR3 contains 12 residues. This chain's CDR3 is CAWTSEGFPLHF. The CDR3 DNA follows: TGTGCCTGGACTTCAGAGGGATTCCCCCTCCACTTT.

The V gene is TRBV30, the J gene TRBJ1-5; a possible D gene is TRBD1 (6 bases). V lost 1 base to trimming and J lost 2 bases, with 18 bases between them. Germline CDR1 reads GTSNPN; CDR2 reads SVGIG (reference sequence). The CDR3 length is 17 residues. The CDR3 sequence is CAWSETTTGIRNQPQHF. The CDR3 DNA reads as TGTGCCTGGAGTGAAACAACCACAGGGATACGCAATCAGCCCCAGCATTTT.

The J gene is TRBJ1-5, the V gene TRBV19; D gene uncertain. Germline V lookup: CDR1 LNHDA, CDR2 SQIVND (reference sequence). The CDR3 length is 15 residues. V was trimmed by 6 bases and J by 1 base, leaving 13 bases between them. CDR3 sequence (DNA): TGTGCCAGTAGCTCGGAGGGCTTGAGCAATCAGCCCCAGCATTTT. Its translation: CASSSEGLSNQPQHF. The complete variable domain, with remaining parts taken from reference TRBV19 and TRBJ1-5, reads DGGITQSPKYLFRKEGQNVTLSCEQNLNHDAMYWYRQDPGQGLRLIYYSQIVNDFQKGDIAEGYSVSREKKESFPLTVTSAQKNPTAFYLCASSSEGLSNQPQHFGDGTRLSIL.

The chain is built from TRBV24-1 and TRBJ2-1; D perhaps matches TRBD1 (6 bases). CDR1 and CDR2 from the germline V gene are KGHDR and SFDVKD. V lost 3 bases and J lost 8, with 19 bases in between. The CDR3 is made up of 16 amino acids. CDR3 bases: TGTGCCACCAGTGATATAGCCGGACCACACAGGGATGAGCAGTTCTTC. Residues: CATSDIAGPHRDEQFF.

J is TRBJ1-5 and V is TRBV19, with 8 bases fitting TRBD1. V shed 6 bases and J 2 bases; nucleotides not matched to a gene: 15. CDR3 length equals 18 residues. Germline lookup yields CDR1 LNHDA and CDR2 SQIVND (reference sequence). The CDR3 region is CASSNLPGQVGGNQPQHF. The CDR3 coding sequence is TGTGCCAGTAGCAATCTCCCGGGACAGGTAGGGGGCAATCAGCCCCAGCATTTT.